A selection of T cell receptor beta chains follows, all from one sample in a study of naive and memory T cell subsets. TCRdb ran MiXCR on the UMI-ligation and nested PCR reads and lists one entry per CDR3 protein. The profile covers about 150,000 distinct CDR3 sequences, with roughly 22% appearing a single time and 0.095% to 0.12% taken by the ten largest. Sequencing was performed on naive CD4+ T cells from blood. The receptors originated from a human donor in good health. CDR3s include the opening cysteine and the closing phenylalanine or tryptophan. The D gene is left open where the match is weak. Not all rows give a size; the values are once, few, many and, for expanded clones, a class.

V gene: TRBV18; D gene: TRBD1; J gene: TRBJ2-7; clone size: few; CDR3 DNA: TGTGCCAGCTCACCAGGCTTGACGTCAGGGGGCTCCTACGAGCAGTACTTC; CDR3 protein: CASSPGLTSGGSYEQYF
V gene: TRBV6-5; D gene: TRBD1; J gene: TRBJ1-1; clone size: -; CDR3 DNA: TGTGCCAGCAGTTACCCCGCCCGCAGGGGGGAAACTGAAGCTTTCTTT; CDR3 protein: CASSYPARRGETEAFF
V gene: TRBV9; D gene: TRBD2; J gene: TRBJ2-1; clone size: few; CDR3 DNA: TGTGCCAGCAGCGTAGATAGCGGGAGGATTTGGGATGAGCAGTTCTTC; CDR3 protein: CASSVDSGRIWDEQFF
V gene: TRBV5-1; D gene: -; J gene: TRBJ2-1; clone size: few; CDR3 DNA: TGCGCCAGCACCCTTGGAAATGAGCAGTTCTTC; CDR3 protein: CASTLGNEQFF
V gene: TRBV7-9; D gene: TRBD1; J gene: TRBJ1-2; clone size: -; CDR3 DNA: TGTGCCAGCAGCTTACACGTGGGGACAGGGGCATGCTTGGCAGGCTACACCTTC; CDR3 protein: CASSLHVGTGACLAGYTF
V gene: TRBV20-1; D gene: -; J gene: TRBJ1-2; clone size: few; CDR3 DNA: TGCAGTGCTAGAACGGGACGGTCGGACTATGGCTACACCTTC; CDR3 protein: CSARTGRSDYGYTF
V gene: TRBV5-1; D gene: TRBD1; J gene: TRBJ1-1; clone size: -; CDR3 DNA: TGCGCCAGCAGCCGGATGGGACAGGAAATGAACACTGAAGCTTTCTTT; CDR3 protein: CASSRMGQEMNTEAFF
V gene: TRBV29-1; D gene: -; J gene: TRBJ2-7; clone size: many; CDR3 DNA: TGCAGCGTTGAAGCCGAGGGCCTCTACGAGCAGTACTTC; CDR3 protein: CSVEAEGLYEQYF
V gene: TRBV13; D gene: -; J gene: TRBJ2-6; clone size: -; CDR3 DNA: TGTGCCAGCAGCCCAAATCTGATCGGCACCGGTTACGCTGGGGCCAACGTCCTGACTTTC; CDR3 protein: CASSPNLIGTGYAGANVLTF
V gene: TRBV27; D gene: -; J gene: TRBJ1-4; clone size: once; CDR3 DNA: TGTGCCAGCAGTCCCAGACGGGGGCCGAATGAAAAACTGTTTTTT; CDR3 protein: CASSPRRGPNEKLFF
V gene: TRBV12-3/TRBV12-4; D gene: -; J gene: TRBJ2-4; clone size: few; CDR3 DNA: TGTGCCAGCAGTTTTAGGATAACCAAAAACATTCAGTACTTC; CDR3 protein: CASSFRITKNIQYF
V gene: TRBV15; D gene: TRBD1; J gene: TRBJ2-7; clone size: -; CDR3 DNA: TGTGCCACCAGCAAGAGGGACAGGGGCTTTTACGAGCAGTACTTC; CDR3 protein: CATSKRDRGFYEQYF
V gene: TRBV30; D gene: -; J gene: TRBJ2-5; clone size: -; CDR3 DNA: TGTGCCTGGAGTGTACCGGGGCCGACGGGAGAGACCCAGTACTTC; CDR3 protein: CAWSVPGPTGETQYF
V gene: TRBV28; D gene: -; J gene: TRBJ2-7; clone size: once; CDR3 DNA: TGTGCCAGCAGTTTATTATTCGGCGGAACCTACGAGCAGTACTTC; CDR3 protein: CASSLLFGGTYEQYF
V gene: TRBV2; D gene: -; J gene: TRBJ2-7; clone size: once; CDR3 DNA: TGTGCCAGCAGTGAAGGAGCTCGACGCTACGAGCAGTACTTC; CDR3 protein: CASSEGARRYEQYF
V gene: TRBV25-1; D gene: -; J gene: TRBJ2-6; clone size: -; CDR3 DNA: TGTGCCAGCAGTGAGTCTTGGGGGGCCAACGTCCTGACTTTC; CDR3 protein: CASSESWGANVLTF
V gene: TRBV24-1; D gene: TRBD2; J gene: TRBJ2-2; clone size: -; CDR3 DNA: TGTGCCACCAGTGATTTTGCTAGCGGGATGGGCACCGGGGAGCTGTTTTTT; CDR3 protein: CATSDFASGMGTGELFF
V gene: TRBV9; D gene: TRBD2; J gene: TRBJ2-5; clone size: -; CDR3 DNA: TGTGCCAGCAGCCCCGCCGGGACTAGCGGGGTCGAGACCCAGTACTTC; CDR3 protein: CASSPAGTSGVETQYF
V gene: TRBV3-1; D gene: -; J gene: TRBJ1-1; clone size: few; CDR3 DNA: TGTGCCAGCAGCCAAGAGGTGACGCCGAACACTGAAGCTTTCTTT; CDR3 protein: CASSQEVTPNTEAFF
V gene: TRBV6-5; D gene: -; J gene: TRBJ1-4; clone size: few; CDR3 DNA: TGTGCCAGCAGTTACTCCCCAGACCGTAATGAAAAACTGTTTTTT; CDR3 protein: CASSYSPDRNEKLFF
V gene: TRBV27; D gene: -; J gene: TRBJ2-3; clone size: few; CDR3 DNA: TGTGCCAGCAGGGCGACTAGGACTAGCACAGATACGCAGTATTTT; CDR3 protein: CASRATRTSTDTQYF
V gene: TRBV10-3; D gene: -; J gene: TRBJ1-2; clone size: few; CDR3 DNA: TGTGCCATCAGTGAGGTCGGTGTCTACACCTTC; CDR3 protein: CAISEVGVYTF
V gene: TRBV27; D gene: TRBD1; J gene: TRBJ2-7; clone size: few; CDR3 DNA: TGTGCCAGCAGTTTAGCGGGCAGGGGGTACGAGCAGTACTTC; CDR3 protein: CASSLAGRGYEQYF
V gene: TRBV14; D gene: TRBD2; J gene: TRBJ2-3; clone size: many; CDR3 DNA: TGTGCCAGCAGCCAAGGTTGGATAAGCGGGGGGCGCACAGATACGCAGTATTTT; CDR3 protein: CASSQGWISGGRTDTQYF
V gene: TRBV15; D gene: -; J gene: TRBJ2-4; clone size: -; CDR3 DNA: TGTGCCACCAGCAGAGAACAGCCCATTCAGTACTTC; CDR3 protein: CATSREQPIQYF
V gene: TRBV6-2/TRBV6-3; D gene: -; J gene: TRBJ1-5; clone size: -; CDR3 DNA: TGTGCCAGCGGGCAGTATAGCAATCAGCCCCAGCATTTT; CDR3 protein: CASGQYSNQPQHF
V gene: TRBV28; D gene: TRBD1; J gene: TRBJ2-2; clone size: -; CDR3 DNA: TGTGCCAGCAGTTTTCGACAGGGTGGTGCCGGGGAGCTGTTTTTT; CDR3 protein: CASSFRQGGAGELFF
V gene: TRBV14; D gene: -; J gene: TRBJ2-3; clone size: -; CDR3 DNA: TGTGCCAGCAGCCAGGATATGAGGAATACGCAGTATTTT; CDR3 protein: CASSQDMRNTQYF
V gene: TRBV30; D gene: TRBD2; J gene: TRBJ2-1; clone size: -; CDR3 DNA: TGTGCCTGGAGTGTGGGTAGCGGGAGGCACGGTAAGCAGTTCTTC; CDR3 protein: CAWSVGSGRHGKQFF
V gene: TRBV10-2; D gene: -; J gene: TRBJ2-5; clone size: many; CDR3 DNA: TGCGCCAGCAGTGAGACAGGCACCCGCTACTTC; CDR3 protein: CASSETGTRYF
V gene: TRBV27; D gene: -; J gene: TRBJ1-5; clone size: many; CDR3 DNA: TGTGCCAGCAGTTCCCTACGTACACCGAGGAGCAATCAGCCCCAGCATTTT; CDR3 protein: CASSSLRTPRSNQPQHF
V gene: TRBV3-1; D gene: TRBD1; J gene: TRBJ1-2; clone size: few; CDR3 DNA: TGTGCCAGCAGCCAAGGGACAGGGTCCGCAAGTTATGGCTACACCTTC; CDR3 protein: CASSQGTGSASYGYTF
V gene: TRBV15; D gene: -; J gene: TRBJ2-7; clone size: -; CDR3 DNA: TGTGCCACCAGCAGAGTGAGGGGCTCCTACGAGCAGTACTTC; CDR3 protein: CATSRVRGSYEQYF
V gene: TRBV20-1; D gene: -; J gene: TRBJ2-7; clone size: many; CDR3 DNA: TGCAGTGCTAGAGAGGGTCTTTCGGGATCCTACGAGCAGTACTTC; CDR3 protein: CSAREGLSGSYEQYF
V gene: TRBV11-2; D gene: -; J gene: TRBJ2-1; clone size: -; CDR3 DNA: TGTGCCAACGGGGGCAGCTCCTACAATGAGCAGTTCTTC; CDR3 protein: CANGGSSYNEQFF
V gene: TRBV20-1; D gene: -; J gene: TRBJ1-4; clone size: few; CDR3 DNA: TGCAGTGCTAGCCGGCGGCCCTCGGGGACTAATGAAAAACTGTTTTTT; CDR3 protein: CSASRRPSGTNEKLFF
V gene: TRBV20-1; D gene: TRBD2; J gene: TRBJ2-1; clone size: few; CDR3 DNA: TGCAGTGCTCTCGCGGGACTAGCTATCTACAATGAGCAGTTCTTC; CDR3 protein: CSALAGLAIYNEQFF
V gene: TRBV27; D gene: -; J gene: TRBJ2-7; clone size: -; CDR3 DNA: TGTGCCAGCAGTGGACGGCGGGGGCGGAACGAGCAGTACTTC; CDR3 protein: CASSGRRGRNEQYF
V gene: TRBV3-1; D gene: -; J gene: TRBJ1-5; clone size: few; CDR3 DNA: TGTGCCAGCAGCCAAACGGGGGTTCAGCCCCAGCATTTT; CDR3 protein: CASSQTGVQPQHF